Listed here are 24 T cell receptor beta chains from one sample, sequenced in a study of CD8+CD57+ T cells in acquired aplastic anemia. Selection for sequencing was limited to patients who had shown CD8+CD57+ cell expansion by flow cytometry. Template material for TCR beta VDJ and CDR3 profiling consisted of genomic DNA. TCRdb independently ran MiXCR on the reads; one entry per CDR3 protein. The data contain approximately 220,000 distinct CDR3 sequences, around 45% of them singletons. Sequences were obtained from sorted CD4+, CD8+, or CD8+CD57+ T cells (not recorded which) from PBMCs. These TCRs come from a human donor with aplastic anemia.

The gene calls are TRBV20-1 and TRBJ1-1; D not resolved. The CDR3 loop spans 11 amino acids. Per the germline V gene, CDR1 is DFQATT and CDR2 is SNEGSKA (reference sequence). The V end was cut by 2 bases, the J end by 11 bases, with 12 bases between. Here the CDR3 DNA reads TGCAGTGCTAGATCGGGAACGAGCGCTTTCTTT. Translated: CSARSGTSAFF.

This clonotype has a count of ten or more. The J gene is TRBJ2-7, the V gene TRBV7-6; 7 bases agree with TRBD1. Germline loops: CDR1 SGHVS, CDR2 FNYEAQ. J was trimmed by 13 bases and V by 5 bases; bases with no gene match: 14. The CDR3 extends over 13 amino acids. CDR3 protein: CASSPRPQQGTYF. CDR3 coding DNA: TGTGCCAGCAGCCCGCGCCCTCAACAGGGGACCTACTTC.

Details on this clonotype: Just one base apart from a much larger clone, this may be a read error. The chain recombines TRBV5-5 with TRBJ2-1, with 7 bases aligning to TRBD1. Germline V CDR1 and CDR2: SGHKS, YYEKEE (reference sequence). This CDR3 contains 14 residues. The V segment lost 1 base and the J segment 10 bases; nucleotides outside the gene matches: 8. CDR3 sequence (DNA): TGTGCCAGCAGCTTGAGGCGACAGGGTGACGAGCAGTTCTTC. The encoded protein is CASSLRRQGDEQFF.

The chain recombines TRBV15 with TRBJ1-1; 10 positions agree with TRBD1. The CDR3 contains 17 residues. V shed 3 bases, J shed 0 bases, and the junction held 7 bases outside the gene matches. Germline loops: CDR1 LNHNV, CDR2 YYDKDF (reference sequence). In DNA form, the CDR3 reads TGTGCCACCAGCAGCCAAGAGGGACAGGGGCTGAACACTGAAGCTTTCTTT. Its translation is CATSSQEGQGLNTEAFF. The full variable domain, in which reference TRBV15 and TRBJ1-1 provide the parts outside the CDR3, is DAMVIQNPRYQVTQFGKPVTLSCSQTLNHNVMYWYQQKSSQAPKLLFHYYDKDFNNEADTPDNFQSRRPNTSFCFLDIRSPGLGDTAMYLCATSSQEGQGLNTEAFFGQGTRLTVV.

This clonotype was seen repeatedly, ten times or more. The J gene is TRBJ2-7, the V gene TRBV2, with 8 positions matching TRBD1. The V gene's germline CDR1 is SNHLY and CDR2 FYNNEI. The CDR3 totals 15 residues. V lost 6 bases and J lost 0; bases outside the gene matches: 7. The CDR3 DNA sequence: TGTGCCAGCAGCCTACAGGGGGTCGTCTCCTACGAGCAGTACTTC. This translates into CASSLQGVVSYEQYF.

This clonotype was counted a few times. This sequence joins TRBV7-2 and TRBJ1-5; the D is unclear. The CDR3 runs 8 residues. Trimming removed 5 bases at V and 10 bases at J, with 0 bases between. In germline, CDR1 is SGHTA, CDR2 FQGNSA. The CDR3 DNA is TGTGCCAGCAGCCCCCAGCATTTT. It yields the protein CASSPQHF.

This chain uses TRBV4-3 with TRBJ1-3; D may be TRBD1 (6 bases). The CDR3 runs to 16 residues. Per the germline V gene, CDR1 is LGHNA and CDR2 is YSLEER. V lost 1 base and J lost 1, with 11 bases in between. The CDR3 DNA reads TGCGCCAGCAGCCAAGGTCCACAGGGATCTGGAAACACCATATATTTT. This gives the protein CASSQGPQGSGNTIYF.

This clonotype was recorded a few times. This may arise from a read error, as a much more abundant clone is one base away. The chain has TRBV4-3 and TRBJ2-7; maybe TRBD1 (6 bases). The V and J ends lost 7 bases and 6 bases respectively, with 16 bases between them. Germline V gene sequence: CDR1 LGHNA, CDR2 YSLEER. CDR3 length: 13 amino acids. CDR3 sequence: CASNQFHRVEQYF. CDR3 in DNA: TGCGCCAGCAACCAGTTCCACAGGGTCGAGCAGTACTTC.

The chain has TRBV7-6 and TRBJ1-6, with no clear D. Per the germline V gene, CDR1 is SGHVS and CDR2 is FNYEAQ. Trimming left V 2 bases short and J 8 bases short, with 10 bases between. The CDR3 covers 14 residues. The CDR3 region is CASSLLAEDSPLHF. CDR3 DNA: TGTGCCAGCAGCTTATTAGCCGAAGATTCACCCCTCCACTTT.

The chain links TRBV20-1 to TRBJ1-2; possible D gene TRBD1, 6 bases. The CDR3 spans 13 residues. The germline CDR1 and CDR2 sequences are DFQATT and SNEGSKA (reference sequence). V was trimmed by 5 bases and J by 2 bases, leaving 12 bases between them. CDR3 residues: CSASGERNYGYTF. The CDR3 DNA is TGCAGTGCTTCAGGGGAAAGGAACTATGGCTACACCTTC.

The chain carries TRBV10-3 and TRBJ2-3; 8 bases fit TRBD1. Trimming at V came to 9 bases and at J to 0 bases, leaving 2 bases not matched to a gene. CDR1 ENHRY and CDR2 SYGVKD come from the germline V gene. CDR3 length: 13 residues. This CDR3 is CAIWTGSTDTQYF. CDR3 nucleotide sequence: TGTGCCATATGGACAGGGAGCACAGATACGCAGTATTTT.

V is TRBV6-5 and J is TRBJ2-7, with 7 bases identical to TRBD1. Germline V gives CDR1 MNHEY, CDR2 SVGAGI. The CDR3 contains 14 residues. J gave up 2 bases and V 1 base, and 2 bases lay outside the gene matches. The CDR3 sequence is CASSYYRGPYEQYF. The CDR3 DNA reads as TGTGCCAGCAGTTACTACAGGGGCCCCTACGAGCAGTACTTC.

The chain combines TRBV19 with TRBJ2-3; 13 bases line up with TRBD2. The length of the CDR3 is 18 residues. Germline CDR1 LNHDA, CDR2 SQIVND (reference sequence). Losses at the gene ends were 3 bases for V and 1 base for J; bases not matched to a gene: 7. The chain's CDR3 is CASSIRTSGSSGTDTQYF. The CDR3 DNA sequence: TGTGCCAGTAGTATCAGGACTAGCGGGAGTAGCGGCACAGATACGCAGTATTTT.

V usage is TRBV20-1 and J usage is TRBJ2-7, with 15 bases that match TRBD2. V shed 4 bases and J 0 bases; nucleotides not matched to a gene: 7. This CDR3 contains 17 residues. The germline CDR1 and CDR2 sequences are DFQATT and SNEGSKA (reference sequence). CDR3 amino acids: CSATGTSGRTFSYEQYF. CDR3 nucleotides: TGCAGTGCTACCGGGACTAGCGGGAGGACTTTCTCCTACGAGCAGTACTTC.

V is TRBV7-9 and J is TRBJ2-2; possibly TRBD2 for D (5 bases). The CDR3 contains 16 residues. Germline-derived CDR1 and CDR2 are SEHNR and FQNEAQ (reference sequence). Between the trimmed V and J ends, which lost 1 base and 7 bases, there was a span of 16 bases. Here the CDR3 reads CASSLDDGGTSGELFF. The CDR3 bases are TGTGCCAGCAGCTTAGACGATGGTGGAACTAGCGGGGAGCTGTTTTTT.

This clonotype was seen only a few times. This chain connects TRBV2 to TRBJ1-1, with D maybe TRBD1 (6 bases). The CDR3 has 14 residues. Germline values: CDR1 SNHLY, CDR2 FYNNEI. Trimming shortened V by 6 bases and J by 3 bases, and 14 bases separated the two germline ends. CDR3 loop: CASRHREGDTEAFF. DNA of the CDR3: TGTGCCAGCAGGCACAGGGAGGGCGACACTGAAGCTTTCTTT. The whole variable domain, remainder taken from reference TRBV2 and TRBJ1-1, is EPEVTQTPSHQVTQMGQEVILRCVPISNHLYFYWYRQILGQKVEFLVSFYNNEISEKSEIFDDQFSVERPDGSNFTLKIRSTKLEDSAMYFCASRHREGDTEAFFGQGTRLTVV.

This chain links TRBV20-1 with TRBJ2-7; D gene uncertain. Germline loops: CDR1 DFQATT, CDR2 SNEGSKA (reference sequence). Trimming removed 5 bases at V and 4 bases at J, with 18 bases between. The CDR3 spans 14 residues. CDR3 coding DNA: TGCAGTGCTTTGGCCCCCAAGTCCTTTTACGAGCAGTACTTC. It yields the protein CSALAPKSFYEQYF.

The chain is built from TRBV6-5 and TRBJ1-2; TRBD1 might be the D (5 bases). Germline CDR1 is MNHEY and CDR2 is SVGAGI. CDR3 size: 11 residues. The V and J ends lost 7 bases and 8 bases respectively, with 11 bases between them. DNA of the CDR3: TGTGCCAGCAAAACAGGTGGCGGCTACACCTTC. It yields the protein CASKTGGGYTF.

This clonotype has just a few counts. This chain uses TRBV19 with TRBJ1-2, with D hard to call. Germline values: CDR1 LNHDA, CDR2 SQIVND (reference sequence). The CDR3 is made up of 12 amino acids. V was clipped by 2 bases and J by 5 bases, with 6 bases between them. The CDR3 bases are TGTGCCAGTAGTATACCGGGATATGGCTACACCTTC. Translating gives CASSIPGYGYTF. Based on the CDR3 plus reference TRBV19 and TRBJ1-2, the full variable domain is DGGITQSPKYLFRKEGQNVTLSCEQNLNHDAMYWYRQDPGQGLRLIYYSQIVNDFQKGDIAEGYSVSREKKESFPLTVTSAQKNPTAFYLCASSIPGYGYTFGSGTRLTVV.

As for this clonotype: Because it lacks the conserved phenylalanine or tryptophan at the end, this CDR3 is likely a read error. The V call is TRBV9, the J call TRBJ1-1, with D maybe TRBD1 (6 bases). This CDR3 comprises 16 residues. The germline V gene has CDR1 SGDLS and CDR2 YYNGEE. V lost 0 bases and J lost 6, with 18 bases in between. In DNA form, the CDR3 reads TGTGCCAGCAGCGTAGGATCTCTGGGGGCGGACGCTGAAGCTTTCCTT. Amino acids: CASSVGSLGADAEAFL.

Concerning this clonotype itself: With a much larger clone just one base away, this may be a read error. CDR3 sequence (DNA): TGTGCCAGCAGCTTAGATGCGCTTAACTATGGCTACGCCTTC. As protein: CASSLDALNYGYAF. The chain carries TRBV7-9 and TRBJ1-2; D is unclear. Germline lookup yields CDR1 SEHNR and CDR2 FQNEAQ (reference sequence). This CDR3 comprises 14 residues. Together with reference TRBV7-9 and TRBJ1-2, the CDR3 gives the full variable domain: DTGVSQNPRHKITKRGQNVTFRCDPISEHNRLYWYRQTLGQGPEFLTYFQNEAQLEKSRLLSDRFSAERPKGSFSTLEIQRTEQGDSAMYLCASSLDALNYGYAFGSGTRLTVV.

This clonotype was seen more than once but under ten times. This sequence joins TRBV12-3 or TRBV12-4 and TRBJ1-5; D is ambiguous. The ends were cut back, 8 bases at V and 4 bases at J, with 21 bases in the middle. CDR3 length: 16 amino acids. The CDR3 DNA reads TGTGCCAGCTCGAGTTTATGGCAGGTTTTTAATCAGCCCCAGCATTTT. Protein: CASSSLWQVFNQPQHF.

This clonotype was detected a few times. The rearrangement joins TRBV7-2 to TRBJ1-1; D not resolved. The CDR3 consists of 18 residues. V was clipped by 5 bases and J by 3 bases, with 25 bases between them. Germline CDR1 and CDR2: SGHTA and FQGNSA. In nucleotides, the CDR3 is TGTGCCAGCAGCCCAAGGCGTGTTAACTACTATTCGGACACTGAAGCTTTCTTT. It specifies CASSPRRVNYYSDTEAFF.

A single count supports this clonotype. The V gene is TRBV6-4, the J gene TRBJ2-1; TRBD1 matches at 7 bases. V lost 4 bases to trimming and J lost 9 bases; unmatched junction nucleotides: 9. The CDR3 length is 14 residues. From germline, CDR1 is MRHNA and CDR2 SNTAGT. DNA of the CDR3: TGTGCCAGCAGTGGCGAGACAGGGCGGAGTGAGCAGTTCTTC. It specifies CASSGETGRSEQFF.